A selection of T cell receptor beta chains follows, all from one sample in a study of shared clonotypes between healthy human individuals. Measured with immunoSEQ multiplex PCR; TCRdb has only the in-frame clones, and not every one. The sample holds 2 million to 2.5 million clones, more than 85% seen once. Sequenced: naive CD4+ T cells from PBMCs. Receptors were obtained from a young man in good health. Some clones in this sample may be carry-over from other donors' samples. Each CDR3 is given with its conserved first and last residue.

cdr3_length,v_call,j_call,cdr3_aa
16,TRBV4-1,TRBJ2-6,CASSQKGGSGANVLTF
13,TRBV5-1,TRBJ2-2,CASSFSVPGELFF
15,TRBV28,TRBJ2-7,CASSLSRTRAYEQYF
16,TRBV4-1,TRBJ1-5,CASSQAQILSNQPQHF
12,TRBV11-2,TRBJ2-3,CATHSSTDTQYF
20,TRBV30,TRBJ2-1,CAWSFDRAFTSGSSYNEQFF
13,TRBV7-9,TRBJ2-3,CASSLAGLDTQYF
16,TRBV5-1,TRBJ2-6,CASSLDRAGGANVLTF
14,TRBV5-1,TRBJ2-7,CASNLRDGAYEQYF
16,TRBV13,TRBJ2-3,CASSLVSGRGTDTQYF
14,TRBV28,TRBJ2-2,CASSQTHRAGELFF
11,TRBV30,TRBJ2-7,CARDITGGRYF
15,TRBV28,TRBJ1-3,CASSFLDRAGNTIYF
17,TRBV5-1,TRBJ2-1,CASSLASVSSGRHEQFF
16,TRBV28,TRBJ1-1,CASSYRILGGNTEAFF
16,TRBV4-1,TRBJ1-3,CASSYIQGADGNTIYF
14,TRBV5-5,TRBJ2-3,CASSFYSSTDTQYF
15,TRBV6-5,TRBJ1-2,CASSRTRDRGRGYTF
20,TRBV13,TRBJ2-1,CASSLLPGLAGVVSYNEQFF
14,TRBV9,TRBJ2-1,CASSVALAGNEQFF
14,TRBV18,TRBJ1-1,CASSSGTANTEAFF
16,TRBV19,TRBJ2-3,CASSKGTSGATDTQYF
16,TRBV5-4,TRBJ2-1,CASSLVRGLAGGGEFF
16,TRBV5-1,TRBJ2-7,CASSSQPPGHTYEQYF
17,TRBV9,TRBJ2-2,CASSHRPGLGLSGELFF
11,TRBV15,TRBJ2-7,CATSSSGEQYF
15,TRBV10-2,TRBJ1-4,CASKHGDATNEKLFF
12,TRBV11-2,TRBJ2-5,CASSLGDLFPHF
15,TRBV6-1,TRBJ1-5,CASSGGQNSNQPQHF
17,TRBV5-4,TRBJ1-4,CASSFSQGSVLNEKLFF